This TCR beta chain was identified in a study of blood T cell repertoires in COVID-19. Assay: immunoSEQ multiplex PCR; the TCRdb copy retains only in-frame clones and omits some. The sample has about 130,000 clones; 60% to 80% are singletons. V lost 3 bases and J lost 10, with 13 bases in between. The germline CDR1 and CDR2 sequences are MNHNS and SASEGT. The CDR3 loop spans 13 amino acids. The chain carries TRBV6-1 and TRBJ1-5, with a possible D match to TRBD1 (5 bases). The sequence came from a man in his 60s with acute or convalescent COVID-19. The sequencing sample was made of peripheral blood. The CDR3 sequence: CASSDDSKYPQHF. The CDR3 DNA is TGTGCCAGCAGTGACGACAGCAAATATCCCCAGCATTTT.